A selection of T cell receptor beta chains follows, all from one sample in a study of T cell responses to AZD1222 COVID-19 vaccine. Some clones are missing from TCRdb's copy, which holds only in-frame ones; the method was immunoSEQ multiplex PCR. The table has 100,000 or so clones, roughly nine tenths seen once. This specimen consisted of peripheral blood, obtained on day 0 of AZD1222 vaccination. The receptors were sampled from an adult in good health. The CDR3 runs from the conserved cysteine through the conserved F or W. The order of the fields is V gene, CDR3 protein.

V: TRBV6-2/TRBV6-3
CDR3: CASSYSVIAYEQYF

V: TRBV9
CDR3: CASSVGTAANYEQYF

V: TRBV3-1/TRBV3-2
CDR3: CASSQPPDGNTIYF

V: TRBV15
CDR3: CATSRDGVGGRNYGYTF

V: TRBV5-1
CDR3: CASSNTENYGYTF

V: TRBV6-1
CDR3: CASSVPQGPTNEKLFF

V: TRBV29-1
CDR3: CSVARDSKGTDTQYF

V: TRBV30
CDR3: CAWAGQWSSYNSPLHF

V: TRBV5-8
CDR3: CASSLAGGQTNTEAFF

V: TRBV19
CDR3: CASSLTGGVETQYF

V: TRBV5-1
CDR3: CASSYDLNTEAFF

V: TRBV6-2/TRBV6-3
CDR3: CASSTPLGGNQPQHF

V: TRBV19
CDR3: CASSPTAGTYGYTF

V: TRBV30
CDR3: CAWCLKNTEAFF

V: TRBV7-3
CDR3: CASSLMGEWSEAFF

V: TRBV7-2
CDR3: CASRPSSYNEQFF

V: TRBV6-5
CDR3: CASSPRGSYNEQFF

V: TRBV7-2
CDR3: CASSPSGAGETQYF

V: TRBV5-4
CDR3: CASSHATQSGSYEQYF

V: TRBV11-3
CDR3: CASSLGQGVDEKLFF

V: TRBV6-6
CDR3: CASKPGLGSPYEQYF

V: TRBV5-5
CDR3: CASSPPGSHNEQFF

V: TRBV20-1
CDR3: CSAGLNTEAFF

V: TRBV7-3
CDR3: CASSVRAGSYNEQFF

V: TRBV7-8
CDR3: CASSFVRGGSSYEQYF

V: TRBV7-2
CDR3: CASRTGVRTTGYGYTF

V: TRBV7-6
CDR3: CASSLVGSTGTDTQYF

V: TRBV6-1
CDR3: CASSDPTGGAPNSPLHF

V: TRBV28
CDR3: CASSPSLGQDDSNQPQHF

V: TRBV11-3
CDR3: CASSLDFQNTIYF

V: TRBV19
CDR3: CASSLGTSGANEQFF

V: TRBV6-2/TRBV6-3
CDR3: CASSYDRTRGYTF

V: TRBV9
CDR3: CASSVALAGGEQYF

V: TRBV27
CDR3: CASSFRGGHSPLHF

V: TRBV19
CDR3: CASSHGGTFGDEQFF

V: TRBV24-1
CDR3: CATSDSGPPYNEQFF

V: TRBV6-6
CDR3: CASRYGTGVSYNEQFF

V: TRBV7-2
CDR3: CASSQRGTSGRVLVNEQFF

V: TRBV10-2
CDR3: CASSEGSNQPQHF

V: TRBV9
CDR3: CASSASGGLGEKLFF